The text below deals with one TCR beta chain. Its antigen is as yet unknown. The CDR3 extends over 14 amino acids. The germline V gene has CDR1 MDHEN and CDR2 SYDVKM. V shed 5 bases, J shed 5 bases, and the junction held 4 bases outside the gene matches. This record comes from a study of T cell responses to AZD1222 COVID-19 vaccine. Study-wide results and caveats: Repertoire samples came only from after the peak T cell response.

Using immunoSEQ multiplex PCR, the repertoire was profiled, and TCRdb retains in-frame clones only, with some absent. The sample yields tens of thousands of clones, roughly 90% seen once. V and J are TRBV28 and TRBJ1-3; 9 bases align to TRBD1. This clonotype was obtained from an adult in good health. This specimen consisted of peripheral blood, obtained on day 0 of AZD1222 vaccination. CDR3 residues: CASSGTGGRNTIYF. The CDR3 DNA follows: TGTGCCAGCAGTGGTACAGGGGGCCGAAACACCATATATTTT.